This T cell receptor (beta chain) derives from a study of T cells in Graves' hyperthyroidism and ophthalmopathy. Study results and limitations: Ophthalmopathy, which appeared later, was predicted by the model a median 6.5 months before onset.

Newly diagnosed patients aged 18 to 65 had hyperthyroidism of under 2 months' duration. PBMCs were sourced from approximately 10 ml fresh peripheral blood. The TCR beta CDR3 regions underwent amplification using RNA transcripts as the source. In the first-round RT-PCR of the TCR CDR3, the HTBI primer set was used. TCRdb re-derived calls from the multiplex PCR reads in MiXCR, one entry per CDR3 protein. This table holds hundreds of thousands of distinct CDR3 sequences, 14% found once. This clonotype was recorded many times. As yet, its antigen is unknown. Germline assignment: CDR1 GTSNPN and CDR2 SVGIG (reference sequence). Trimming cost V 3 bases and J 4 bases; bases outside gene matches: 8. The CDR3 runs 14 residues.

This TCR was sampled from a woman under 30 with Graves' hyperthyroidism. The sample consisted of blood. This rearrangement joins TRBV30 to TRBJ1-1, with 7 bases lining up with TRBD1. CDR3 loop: CAWSQTGRFTEAFF. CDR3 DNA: TGTGCCTGGAGCCAGACAGGGAGGTTCACTGAAGCTTTCTTT.